The 13 T cell receptor beta chains below were found in one sample sequenced in a study of blood T cell repertoires in COVID-19. Profiled with immunoSEQ multiplex PCR; TCRdb holds only in-frame clones, not every one. The sample has 200,000 to 250,000 clones; 88% are singletons. The sample comprised PBMCs or T cells enriched from blood (not recorded which). These receptors all stem from a woman in her 30s who had recovered from COVID-19.

This chain connects TRBV28 to TRBJ2-7; 9 bases match TRBD1. This CDR3 is 13 amino acids long. Germline values: CDR1 MDHEN, CDR2 SYDVKM. V was pared by 11 bases and J by 4 bases, with 9 bases of the junction left unmatched. DNA for the CDR3: TGTGCCTCTCGGACAGGGGTAGTGTACGAGCAGTACTTC. Its protein product is CASRTGVVYEQYF.

V usage is TRBV11-2 and J usage is TRBJ1-1; 9 nucleotides align to TRBD1. V shed 1 base and J 5 bases; nucleotides not matched to a gene: 5. This CDR3 region has 15 residues. The germline gives CDR1 SGHAT, CDR2 FQNNGV. CDR3 in DNA: TGTGCCAGCAGCTTAGTTGGGACAGGGAGGACTGAAGCTTTCTTT. Its protein is CASSLVGTGRTEAFF.

The V gene is TRBV6-2 or TRBV6-3, the J gene TRBJ2-1; 7 bases fit TRBD1. This CDR3 comprises 13 residues. Germline-derived CDR1 and CDR2 are MNHEY and SVGEGT. V dropped 6 bases and J dropped 7; count of bases not matched to a gene: 6. CDR3: CASSQNRGNEQFF. The CDR3 DNA follows: TGTGCCAGCAGCCAAAACAGGGGAAATGAGCAGTTCTTC.

The chain links TRBV7-2 to TRBJ1-4; weak D call: TRBD1 (5 bases). The CDR3 has 14 amino acids. Germline V gives CDR1 SGHTA, CDR2 FQGNSA. The germline V and J ends were trimmed by 1 base and 7 bases, with 10 bases remaining between them. The CDR3 here is CASSLDQGPEKLFF. As DNA, the CDR3 is TGTGCCAGCAGCTTAGACCAGGGCCCTGAAAAACTGTTTTTT.

The sample holds a few counts of this clone. This chain links TRBV5-4 with TRBJ1-2; D may be TRBD1 (5 bases). Germline CDR1 reads SGHNT; CDR2 reads YYREEE (reference sequence). The germline V and J ends were trimmed by 4 bases and 7 bases, with 14 bases remaining between them. CDR3 size: 13 residues. CDR3 loop: CASSPSTARGYTF. The CDR3 coding sequence is TGTGCCAGCAGCCCGTCGACAGCTCGTGGCTACACCTTC.

On this clone: Other DNA sequences in this specimen translate into the identical CDR3. V and J are TRBV7-9 and TRBJ1-3, with D uncertain. Germline loops: CDR1 SEHNR, CDR2 FQNEAQ (reference sequence). Trimming took 4 bases from V and 0 from J, leaving 7 bases between them. This CDR3 spans 14 amino acids. CDR3 protein: CASSSGSSGNTIYF. CDR3 in DNA: TGTGCCAGCAGCTCGGGTAGCTCTGGAAACACCATATATTTT. Combining the CDR3 with reference TRBV7-9 and TRBJ1-3 gives the whole variable domain DTGVSQNPRHKITKRGQNVTFRCDPISEHNRLYWYRQTLGQGPEFLTYFQNEAQLEKSRLLSDRFSAERPKGSFSTLEIQRTEQGDSAMYLCASSSGSSGNTIYFGEGSWLTVV.

This chain uses TRBV4-3 with TRBJ2-7; a possible D gene is TRBD1 (6 bases). V lost 0 bases, J lost 2 bases, and 14 bases lay in between. The germline V gene encodes CDR1 LGHNA and CDR2 YSLEER. This CDR3 is 16 amino acids long. For the CDR3, the DNA is TGCGCCAGCAGCCAAGACGTGTTTACAGGGCCCTACGAGCAGTACTTC. Protein product: CASSQDVFTGPYEQYF.

The rearrangement joins TRBV2 to TRBJ2-1; 9 bases align to TRBD1. The CDR3 sequence is 15 residues long. Germline CDR1 is SNHLY and CDR2 is FYNNEI. V lost 6 bases and J lost 7; bases outside the gene matches: 10. The CDR3 DNA reads as TGTGCCAGCAGGGCCCCGGGACAGGGCAGGAATGAGCAGTTCTTC. This codes for CASRAPGQGRNEQFF. Full variable domain (outside the CDR3, taken from reference TRBV2 and TRBJ2-1): EPEVTQTPSHQVTQMGQEVILRCVPISNHLYFYWYRQILGQKVEFLVSFYNNEISEKSEIFDDQFSVERPDGSNFTLKIRSTKLEDSAMYFCASRAPGQGRNEQFFGPGTRLTVL.

This chain links TRBV14 with TRBJ2-4; D possibly corresponds to TRBD1 (5 bases). With 5 bases removed from V and 7 bases from J, the gap between germline ends came to 24 bases. Germline assignment: CDR1 SGHDN and CDR2 FVKESK. The CDR3 extends over 17 amino acids. The CDR3 DNA sequence: TGTGCCAGCAGCTCCCGGACCCAGGGTTGGGGCCAGAACATTCAGTACTTC. Translating it yields CASSSRTQGWGQNIQYF.

The chain joins TRBV6-5 to TRBJ1-1; 10 nucleotides align to TRBD1. Losses at the gene ends were 5 bases for V and 6 bases for J; bases not matched to a gene: 9. The CDR3 consists of 15 residues. Germline V gene data show CDR1 as MNHEY and CDR2 as SVGAGI. The CDR3 loop is CASSPPDRGIAEAFF. CDR3 in DNA: TGTGCCAGCAGTCCCCCGGACAGGGGGATCGCTGAAGCTTTCTTT.

This chain connects TRBV6-2 or TRBV6-3 to TRBJ2-3; TRBD1 agrees at 8 bases. This CDR3 is 15 amino acids long. J gave up 2 bases and V 5 bases, and 6 bases lay outside the gene matches. Germline V gives CDR1 MNHEY, CDR2 SVGEGT. CDR3 protein: CASSDRQGSTDTQYF. Here the CDR3 DNA reads TGTGCCAGCAGTGACCGACAGGGGTCCACAGATACGCAGTATTTT.

Only one count was recorded for this clone. The chain carries TRBV24-1 and TRBJ2-5; D remains ambiguous. This CDR3 has 13 amino acids. V was cut by 6 bases and J by 1 base, with 8 bases left in between. Germline-derived CDR1 and CDR2 are KGHDR and SFDVKD. Here the CDR3 DNA reads TGTGCCACCAGTCCCCCTCCCCAAGAGACCCAGTACTTC. Protein sequence: CATSPPPQETQYF.

The rearrangement joins TRBV7-9 to TRBJ1-5, with 9 positions matching TRBD1. The CDR3 has 15 amino acids. Germline CDR1 SEHNR, CDR2 FQNEAQ (reference sequence). Losses at the gene ends were 5 bases for V and 5 bases for J; bases not matched to a gene: 7. CDR3 residues: CASSNTGGFDQPQHF. For the CDR3, the DNA is TGTGCCAGCAGCAACACAGGGGGCTTCGATCAGCCCCAGCATTTT.